The present entry profiles one T cell receptor (beta chain) with its context. Which antigen it targets is not known. The input lacks base qualities; no much larger clone sits a single base away. At one collaborating source in Seattle, patients were enrolled during active infection and were followed longitudinally through the course of disease. Collaborating institutions collected whole blood in K2EDTA tubes following their own protocols. For TCRbeta analysis, collaborator samples were shipped as frozen whole blood, as isolated PBMCs, or as DNA extracted from either sample type. The immunoSEQ Assay, a bias-controlled multiplex PCR, was used to amplify TCRbeta CDR3 regions from genomic DNA. Per the original workflow: The number of nucleated cells in each sample was estimated by amplification of reference gene primers within the assay. To quantify the absolute abundance of each unique TCRbeta CDR3 rearrangement, sequence reads were collapsed and filtered. For each sample, productive Simpson clonality was calculated by taking the square root of Simpson's diversity index across productive rearrangements. TCRdb carries this immuneACCESS record with in-frame sequences only. Its versions omit some clonotypes, under half of them owing to an unresolved V gene in the studies checked, with the rest unexplained. The V and J calls and clone size come from that table; D and trimming were worked out from the DNA. A total of about 500,000 clones appear in this sample, roughly 87% of them only once. The top ten constitute approximately 0.9% of the sample.

The sample originates from a study of blood T cell repertoires in COVID-19 (TCRdb year 2020). About the study as a whole: Collaborator samples came from the United States, Italy and Spain and covered acute and convalescent phases of COVID-19. The prospective study material was composed of cDNA or gDNA derived from T cells, B-cell-depleted T cells, or PBMCs. Subjects who had been exposed to COVID-19, were actively infected with it, or had recovered from it provided the deeply sampled blood TCRbeta repertoires that made up the dataset. The repertoires were made available in a free public database intended to serve as a resource for research on the immune response to SARS-CoV-2. The samples were drawn from two sources: the first 160 participants of the ongoing ImmuneRACE study, and 950 to 1,500 subjects contributed by 6 global collaborators. Sample metadata almost always included a de-identified subject ID, COVID-19 status, age in years and sex. Where available, HLA class I and class II types were taken from metadata supplied by the sample provider and were not determined by assay-based typing.

Findings and caveats that apply to the study as a whole: How much clinical and demographic metadata was included differed by source and by participant, and the metadata was provided uncurated.

CDR1 and CDR2, per the germline V gene, are MGHDK and SYGVNS. V and J are truncated by 6 bases and 1 base respectively, leaving an intervening sequence of 9 bases. The CDR3 measures 13 amino acids from cysteine to phenylalanine. Of the read, only the CDR3 DNA is kept; its 39 bases are in frame from base 1. The rearranged chain carries TRBV25-1 and TRBJ2-5, with the identity of the D gene unclear. The sample consisted of peripheral blood. The receptor comes from a young man with COVID-19, enrolled during active disease. The bases read TGTGCCAGCAGCCGACAAATCCAAGAGACCCAGTACTTC. Its translation reads: CASSRQIQETQYF.